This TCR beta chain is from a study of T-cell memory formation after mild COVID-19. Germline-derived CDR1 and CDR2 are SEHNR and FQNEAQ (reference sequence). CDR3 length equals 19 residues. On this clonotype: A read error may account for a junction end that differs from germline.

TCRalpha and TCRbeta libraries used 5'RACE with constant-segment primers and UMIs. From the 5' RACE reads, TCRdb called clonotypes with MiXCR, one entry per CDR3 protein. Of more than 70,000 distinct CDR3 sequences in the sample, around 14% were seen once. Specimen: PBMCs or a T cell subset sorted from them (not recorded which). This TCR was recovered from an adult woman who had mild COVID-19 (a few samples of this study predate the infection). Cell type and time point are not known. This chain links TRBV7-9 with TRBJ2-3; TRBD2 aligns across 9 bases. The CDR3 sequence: CASSLILLNTSGSTDTQYF. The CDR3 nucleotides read TGTGCTAGCAGCTTAATTTTATTAAATACTAGCGGGAGCACAGATACGCAGTATTTT. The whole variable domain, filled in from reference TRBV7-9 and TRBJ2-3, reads DTGVSQNPRHKITKRGQNVTFRCDPISEHNRLYWYRQTLGQGPEFLTYFQNEAQLEKSRLLSDRFSAERPKGSFSTLEIQRTEQGDSAMYLCASSLILLNTSGSTDTQYFGPGTRLTVL.